A selection of T cell receptor beta chains follows, all from one sample in a study of T cells after yellow fever vaccination. TCRdb re-analysed the 5' RACE reads in MiXCR, keeping a single row per CDR3 protein. The data hold roughly 330,000 distinct CDR3 sequences, with around 4.1% observed a single time. Specimen: PBMCs, collected 5 days after the yellow fever booster vaccination. All receptors come from a man aged 18 to 30 who received the YFV17D yellow fever vaccine. Each CDR3 is given with its conserved first and last residue. D genes are given only for firm matches. Size is omitted from some rows. Given values are once, few, many or a class for expanded clones.

few,TRBD2,TRBV9,TRBJ2-1,TGTGCCAGCAGCGTCTCAGCGGGGATACTCTACAATGAGCAGTTCTTC,CASSVSAGILYNEQFF
-,-,TRBV5-1,TRBJ1-5,TGCGCCAGCAGCTCGGGGGGGTTGAGCAATCAGCCCCAGCATTTT,CASSSGGLSNQPQHF
-,TRBD2,TRBV4-1,TRBJ2-5,TGCGCCAGCAGCCCGTACTGGCGGGGGGGGCAAGAGACCCAGTACTTC,CASSPYWRGGQETQYF
few,-,TRBV7-3,TRBJ2-6,TGTGCCAGCAGCTTACAGGGTGTCGAAGTTTCTGGGGCCAACGTCCTGACTTTC,CASSLQGVEVSGANVLTF
-,-,TRBV14,TRBJ1-1,TGTGCCAGCAGCCAACCGAGACTCCTAGGAACCACTGAAGCTTTCTTT,CASSQPRLLGTTEAFF
many,-,TRBV4-3,TRBJ2-1,TGCGCCAGCAGCCAAGAAGGACACTCATGGGCGAACAATGAGCAGTTCTTC,CASSQEGHSWANNEQFF
-,-,TRBV12-3/TRBV12-4,TRBJ1-1,TGTGCCAGCAGTTTATCGGGGTCGTCGGTAGCTTTCTTT,CASSLSGSSVAFF
-,TRBD1,TRBV7-9,TRBJ2-1,TGTGCCAGCAGCTCGACAGGGAAGGTCGGGAATGAGCAGTTCTTC,CASSSTGKVGNEQFF
many,TRBD1,TRBV5-1,TRBJ1-6,TGCGCCAGCAGCTTGGTTGGGACAGTTAATTCACCCCTCCACTTT,CASSLVGTVNSPLHF
few,-,TRBV5-1,TRBJ2-5,TGCGCCAGCAGCTTGATCGGGCAGGGACAAGAGACCCAGTACTTC,CASSLIGQGQETQYF
-,-,TRBV12-3/TRBV12-4,TRBJ2-5,TGTGCCAGCAGCCCCCGGGGGATAGGGGAGACCCAGTACTTC,CASSPRGIGETQYF
-,TRBD2,TRBV5-1,TRBJ2-1,TGCGCCAGCAGCTTGTCTAGCGGGGGGGCTCAGGAGCAGTTCTTC,CASSLSSGGAQEQFF
-,-,TRBV12-3/TRBV12-4,TRBJ2-1,TGTGCCAGCAGCACCTCGCCGGGACGCAGGATGGGGAATGAGCAGTTCTTC,CASSTSPGRRMGNEQFF
many,-,TRBV9,TRBJ1-5,TGTGCCAGCAGCGTAGTAGGTGGTAATCAGCCCCAGCATTTT,CASSVVGGNQPQHF
-,-,TRBV6-2/TRBV6-3,TRBJ1-5,TGTGCCAGCAGTATACTTGGCAATCAGCCCCAGCATTTT,CASSILGNQPQHF
many,TRBD1,TRBV7-2,TRBJ2-1,TGTGCCAGCAGCCCGACAGTGACAGGGGGGGCCTACAATGAGCAGTTCTTC,CASSPTVTGGAYNEQFF
many,TRBD1,TRBV2,TRBJ1-5,TGTGCCAGCAGTGACCCCGGAAGAGGGGGCAAACAGCCCCAGCATTTT,CASSDPGRGGKQPQHF
many,-,TRBV12-3/TRBV12-4,TRBJ2-5,TGTGCCAGTCAAGGGCCGGGGGAGACCCAGTACTTC,CASQGPGETQYF
-,-,TRBV19,TRBJ1-1,TGTGCCAGTAGTATGGAGGGAGGGAACACTGAAGCTTTCTTT,CASSMEGGNTEAFF
few,-,TRBV15,TRBJ1-5,TGTGCCACCAGCAGAGACAGGGGTAGCAATCAGCCCCAGCATTTT,CATSRDRGSNQPQHF
few,-,TRBV14,TRBJ1-1,TGTGCCAGCAGCCCGACAAGATACACTGAAGCTTTCTTT,CASSPTRYTEAFF
-,-,TRBV12-5,TRBJ1-5,TGTGCTAGTGGTTTCATGCCTCGGAGCAATCAGCCCCAGCATTTT,CASGFMPRSNQPQHF
many,-,TRBV6-5,TRBJ1-2,TGTGCCAGCAGAAGGGACGGCTCCTATGGCTACACCTTC,CASRRDGSYGYTF
-,-,TRBV4-2,TRBJ2-2,TGTGCCAGCAGCTCTGACCTCCTTAACACCGGGGAGCTGTTTTTT,CASSSDLLNTGELFF
-,-,TRBV7-9,TRBJ1-6,TGTGCCAGCACCGCCGCCGGGTTCCGCTCACCCCTCCACTTT,CASTAAGFRSPLHF
few,-,TRBV24-1,TRBJ1-5,TGTGCCACCAGTACGGGAAGTCAGCCCCAGCATTTT,CATSTGSQPQHF
-,-,TRBV7-8,TRBJ2-6,TGTGCCAGCAGCTTTGCAGGGGCAGGAGGGGCCAACGTCCTGACTTTC,CASSFAGAGGANVLTF
-,-,TRBV2,TRBJ1-5,TGTGCCAGCAGTGAGGTCTCCACCAATCAGCCCCAGCATTTT,CASSEVSTNQPQHF
many,-,TRBV7-9,TRBJ2-6,TGTGCCAGTAGATCTGGGGCCAACGTCCTGACTTTC,CASRSGANVLTF
-,-,TRBV2,TRBJ2-3,TGTGCCAGCAGCGGGGGCGGGAATACGCAGTATTTT,CASSGGGNTQYF
few,TRBD2,TRBV30,TRBJ2-3,TGTGCCTGGAGTGGTAGCGGGGGGGCTGGAGATACGCAGTATTTT,CAWSGSGGAGDTQYF
many,-,TRBV15,TRBJ1-2,TGTGCCACCAGCAGAGGCGGGAACTATGGCTACACCTTC,CATSRGGNYGYTF
many,TRBD1,TRBV20-1,TRBJ1-1,TGCAGTGCTCGGCGCCGGACAGGGCTTAACACTGAAGCTTTCTTT,CSARRRTGLNTEAFF
many,-,TRBV5-1,TRBJ2-3,TGCGCCAGCAGCCGGGATGGGTATACGCAGTATTTT,CASSRDGYTQYF
-,-,TRBV6-5,TRBJ2-7,TGTGCCAGCAGTTACTCGAGGGTCCGCCTCAGCCAGTACTTC,CASSYSRVRLSQYF
few,-,TRBV7-9,TRBJ1-2,TGTGCCAGCAGCTTAGACGGCTACACCTTC,CASSLDGYTF
-,TRBD1,TRBV5-1,TRBJ1-3,TGCGCCAGCAGCCCAGAGGACAGGCCCGTCTCTGGAAACACCATATATTTT,CASSPEDRPVSGNTIYF
-,-,TRBV7-9,TRBJ1-4,TGTGCCAGCCAACAGGGTATCGGCAACACTAATGAAAAACTGTTTTTT,CASQQGIGNTNEKLFF
-,-,TRBV7-2,TRBJ2-3,TGTGCCAGCAGCTCTCGCTACTCCAGCACAGATACGCAGTATTTT,CASSSRYSSTDTQYF
many,-,TRBV7-9,TRBJ1-1,TGTGCCAGCAGCTTAGTAATAGGGTATACTGAAGCTTTCTTT,CASSLVIGYTEAFF
-,-,TRBV7-9,TRBJ1-6,TGTGCCAGCAGCCCCCCCGGGGGAGGTGGGGGGTATCATTCACCCCTCCACTTT,CASSPPGGGGGYHSPLHF
-,-,TRBV4-1,TRBJ1-1,TGCGCCAGCAGCCATGAGGGAGTCACTGAAGCTTTCTTT,CASSHEGVTEAFF
few,TRBD1,TRBV12-3/TRBV12-4,TRBJ2-2,TGTGCCAGCTATCTCCCGGGACAGGGAGTTTCCGGGGAGCTGTTTTTT,CASYLPGQGVSGELFF
-,TRBD1,TRBV19,TRBJ1-1,TGTGCCAGTAGTCCTCACAGGGGGTTGAACTCTGAAGCTTTCTTT,CASSPHRGLNSEAFF
few,-,TRBV6-5,TRBJ1-5,TGTGCCAGCAGACCGACAGTGGATAGGGATCAGCCCCAGCATTTT,CASRPTVDRDQPQHF
-,TRBD2,TRBV7-8,TRBJ2-5,TGTGCCAGCAGCTTAGCCCGGCTAGCGGGGGGGCGAACAGAGACCCAGTACTTC,CASSLARLAGGRTETQYF
many,TRBD2,TRBV20-1,TRBJ2-5,TGCAGTGCACCTCGGACTAGCGGGAAAGAGACCCAGTACTTC,CSAPRTSGKETQYF
many,TRBD2,TRBV20-1,TRBJ2-5,TGCAGTGCTAGACCCCTAGCGGGGGCGTCGGAGACCCAGTACTTC,CSARPLAGASETQYF
few,-,TRBV7-6,TRBJ2-1,TGTGCCAGCAGCTTAGTCCAGTGGGATGAGCAGTTCTTC,CASSLVQWDEQFF
few,-,TRBV25-1,TRBJ2-1,TGTGCCAGCACTAGGGGGGGGACCTACAATGAGCAGTTCTTC,CASTRGGTYNEQFF
-,TRBD2,TRBV11-2,TRBJ2-2,TGTGCCAGCAGCTACAGAGGATCCTGGACTAGCGGGGGGGCCAGCACCGGGGAGCTGTTTTTT,CASSYRGSWTSGGASTGELFF
many,-,TRBV27,TRBJ2-4,TGTGCCAGCAGTTCGAGGACTTCGGGGAACATTCAGTACTTC,CASSSRTSGNIQYF